A single sample gave rise to the 21 T cell receptor beta chains below, sequenced in a study of shared clonotypes between healthy human individuals (dated by TCRdb to the early 2020s). The library was obtained by the immunoSEQ multiplex PCR assay. In its TCRdb copy, this immuneACCESS table keeps in-frame sequences only and misses some clones. Where compared with another copy, unresolved V genes explain less than half of these, and the others have no known cause. The table for this sample lists 450,000 to 650,000 clones; around 76% of them were counted only once. The leading ten clones occupy more than 10% of the sample. Sequencing used PBMCs. Source of these receptors: a woman aged 40 to 50 in good health. Some clones in this sample may be carry-over from other donors' samples.

Worth noting for this clone: A much larger clonotype is one base distant, so this may be a read error. Other DNA sequences of this sample code for an identical CDR3. The chain recombines TRBV7-8 with TRBJ2-7; TRBD1 aligns across 7 bases. The CDR3 runs to 15 residues. Germline V CDR1 and CDR2: SGHVS, FQNEAQ. CDR3 loop: CASTVYGTAPHEQYF. In DNA form, the CDR3 reads TGTGCCAGCACAGTCTACGGGACAGCCCCCCACGAACAGTACTTC.

A remark on this clone: Other DNA sequences in the same sample also yield this CDR3. The J gene is TRBJ1-5, the V gene TRBV18, with D unresolved. CDR1 KGHSH and CDR2 LQKENI come from the germline V gene. CDR3 length equals 15 residues. V was pared by 3 bases and J by 1 base, with 10 bases between. The CDR3 loop is CASSPQGLSNQPQHF. The CDR3 DNA reads TGTGCCAGCTCACCGCAAGGGTTGAGCAATCAGCCCCAGCATTTT.

The V gene is TRBV7-6, the J gene TRBJ2-1; D may be TRBD2 (5 bases). The V gene's germline CDR1 is SGHVS and CDR2 FNYEAQ. Trimming stripped 2 bases from V and 4 bases from J, with 9 bases between. The CDR3 sequence is 14 residues long. As DNA, the CDR3 is TGTGCCAGCAGCTTAAGGAGGTGGTACAATGAGCAGTTCTTC. Translated: CASSLRRWYNEQFF.

This clone occurred many times. The chain joins TRBV2 to TRBJ2-7; D unresolved. This CDR3 contains 12 residues. Trimming cost V 3 bases and J 5 bases, with 8 bases left between them. Per the germline V gene, CDR1 is SNHLY and CDR2 is FYNNEI. The CDR3 protein is CASSESFHEQYF. DNA of the CDR3: TGTGCCAGCAGTGAGTCCTTCCACGAGCAGTACTTC.

The chain couples TRBV18 to TRBJ2-3; 10 positions agree with TRBD2. Germline loops: CDR1 KGHSH, CDR2 LQKENI. The CDR3 extends over 15 amino acids. V shed 6 bases and J 0 bases; nucleotides not matched to a gene: 3. In DNA form, the CDR3 reads TGTGCCAGCTCCCCTAGCGGGAGAAGCACAGATACGCAGTATTTT. Translation gives CASSPSGRSTDTQYF. Supplemented by reference TRBV18 and TRBJ2-3, the full variable domain reads NAGVMQNPRHLVRRRGQEARLRCSPMKGHSHVYWYRQLPEEGLKFMVYLQKENIIDESGMPKERFSAEFPKEGPSILRIQQVVRGDSAAYFCASSPSGRSTDTQYFGPGTRLTVL.

There are a few counts of this clone. The chain is built from TRBV21-1 and TRBJ2-7; TRBD2, as called in the table, went unchecked against the DNA. TRBV21-1 is a pseudogene. The CDR3 length is 17 residues. CDR3 in amino acids: CASSKGSGTSASYEQYF. CDR3 DNA: TGTGCCAGCAGCAAAGGATCCGGGACTAGCGCCTCCTACGAGCAGTACTTC.

The table lists this clone with a count of one. The gene calls are TRBV18 and TRBJ2-1; 8 bases line up with TRBD2. CDR3 length equals 14 residues. The V gene's germline CDR1 is KGHSH and CDR2 LQKENI. J lost 6 bases, V lost 1 base, and 2 bases had no gene match. CDR3 residues: CASSPLREGNEQFF. The CDR3, as DNA: TGTGCCAGCTCACCACTCCGGGAGGGCAATGAGCAGTTCTTC.

This chain joins TRBV7-3 and TRBJ2-3; D is possibly TRBD1 (5 bases). V was pared by 5 bases and J by 4 bases, with 16 bases between. The germline gives CDR1 SGHTA, CDR2 FQGTGA. This CDR3 contains 15 residues. The CDR3 is CASSPQGFGADTQYF. The CDR3 DNA reads TGTGCCAGCAGCCCGCAGGGTTTTGGCGCAGATACGCAGTATTTT.

The chain carries TRBV6-1 and TRBJ1-1; D may be TRBD1 (6 bases). This CDR3 has 13 residues. The germline gives CDR1 MNHNS, CDR2 SASEGT. V gave up 4 bases and J gave up 3 bases, with 9 bases separating them. In DNA form, the CDR3 reads TGTGCCAGCAGTGGAAGGGGGTACACTGAAGCTTTCTTT. Translation gives CASSGRGYTEAFF.

This chain joins TRBV6-6 and TRBJ2-5; D is unclear. This CDR3 has 14 residues. Germline loops: CDR1 MNHNY, CDR2 SVGAGI (reference sequence). The V end was cut by 0 bases, the J end by 5 bases, with 10 bases between. The CDR3 protein is CASSYSPTIETQYF. The CDR3 DNA sequence: TGTGCCAGCAGTTACTCCCCTACAATTGAGACCCAGTACTTC.

In its sample, this clone was seen a few times. The V and J genes are TRBV2 and TRBJ2-7, with 10 bases fitting TRBD1. V trimming: 6 bases; J trimming: 0 bases; junction bases outside the gene matches: 23. Germline lookup yields CDR1 SNHLY and CDR2 FYNNEI. There are 21 residues in the CDR3. The DNA for the CDR3 is TGTGCCAGCAGACTGGACAGGGGGAGCCATCCTGGTAGGGCGAGCTCCTACGAGCAGTACTTC. Protein product: CASRLDRGSHPGRASSYEQYF.

Here the CDR3 reads CASSSLGLVEQYF. The CDR3 DNA reads as TGTGCCAGCAGCTCTCTGGGACTGGTCGAGCAGTACTTC. The chain couples TRBV7-9 to TRBJ2-7; maybe TRBD2 (6 bases). Trimming took off 4 bases at V and 6 bases at J, with 13 bases between the two ends. The CDR3 is made up of 13 amino acids. Per the germline V gene, CDR1 is SEHNR and CDR2 is FQNEAQ (reference sequence).

The chain uses TRBV28 and TRBJ2-3, with 13 bases aligning to TRBD2. This CDR3 region has 16 residues. J was trimmed by 0 bases and V by 8 bases; bases with no gene match: 5. Germline CDR1 and CDR2: MDHEN and SYDVKM. The CDR3 reads CASPPGLAGSTDTQYF. CDR3 DNA sequence: TGTGCCAGCCCCCCGGGACTAGCGGGAAGCACAGATACGCAGTATTTT.

The chain joins TRBV29-1 to TRBJ2-5, with D tentatively TRBD1 (6 bases). The CDR3 sequence is 12 residues long. CDR1 SQVTM and CDR2 ANQGSEA come from the germline V gene. V lost 4 bases and J lost 5, with 11 bases in between. Here the CDR3 reads CSVAQGGETQYF. The CDR3 nucleotides read TGCAGCGTTGCACAGGGTGGGGAGACCCAGTACTTC.

Concerning this clone: One end of the junction varies from germline; a read error may be responsible. The sample holds other DNA sequences that translate to the same CDR3. The chain links TRBV7-7 to TRBJ2-1; 8 nucleotides agree with TRBD2. Germline CDR1 reads SSHAT; CDR2 reads FNYEAQ (reference sequence). This CDR3 is built from 17 residues. Written as DNA, the CDR3 is TGTGCTAGCAGCCCCCGTCCGAGCGGGGGCTCCTACAATGAGCAGTTCTTC. Protein: CASSPRPSGGSYNEQFF.

The count of this clone is one. This chain links TRBV6-5 with TRBJ2-7; possibly TRBD1 for D (6 bases). V dropped 4 bases and J dropped 6 bases, with 10 bases sitting between them. Germline CDR1 is MNHEY and CDR2 is SVGAGI. This CDR3 is 12 amino acids long. The CDR3 sequence: CASSSARGEQYF. The CDR3 nucleotides are TGTGCCAGCAGTTCGGCCAGGGGCGAGCAGTACTTC.

The V call is TRBV5-1, the J call TRBJ2-3; 7 bases are shared with TRBD2. Germline V gene lookup returns CDR1 SGHRS and CDR2 YFSETQ. Losses at the gene ends were 0 bases for V and 6 bases for J; bases not matched to a gene: 7. The CDR3 runs to 15 residues. The CDR3 sequence: CASSLATGGTDTQYF. CDR3 nucleotide sequence: TGCGCCAGCAGCTTGGCCACGGGAGGTACTGATACGCAGTATTTT.

The chain employs TRBV28 and TRBJ1-4, with a tentative D call TRBD1 (5 bases). This CDR3 has 15 amino acids. Trimming cost V 3 bases and J 8 bases, with 16 bases left between them. Germline V CDR1 and CDR2: MDHEN, SYDVKM. The chain's CDR3 is CASSFMRQGAEKLFF. CDR3 DNA sequence: TGTGCCAGCAGTTTCATGCGGCAGGGAGCGGAAAAACTGTTTTTT.

This chain uses TRBV10-3 with TRBJ2-5; D is ambiguous. V was shortened by 3 bases and J by 4 bases, with 6 bases between the two germline ends. Germline CDR1 is ENHRY and CDR2 is SYGVKD. The CDR3 loop spans 12 amino acids. The CDR3 reads CAISDLAETQYF. In nucleotides, the CDR3 is TGTGCCATCAGTGATTTGGCAGAGACCCAGTACTTC.

J is TRBJ1-2 and V is TRBV19; the D is unclear. V shed 5 bases and J shed 4 bases, with 8 bases lying between them. The CDR3 consists of 12 residues. CDR1 LNHDA and CDR2 SQIVND come from the germline V gene (reference sequence). As DNA, the CDR3 is TGTGCCAGTAGTCCCATTGGCTATGGCTACACCTTC. It encodes CASSPIGYGYTF.

V usage is TRBV30 and J usage is TRBJ2-7; 12 bases are shared with TRBD2. V shed 1 base and J 1 base; nucleotides not matched to a gene: 8. CDR3 length: 17 residues. Germline CDR1 reads GTSNPN; CDR2 reads SVGIG (reference sequence). CDR3 region: CAWSGLAGELVSYEQYF. CDR3 sequence (DNA): TGTGCCTGGAGTGGACTAGCGGGAGAGTTGGTGTCCTACGAGCAGTACTTC. Supplemented by reference TRBV30 and TRBJ2-7, the full variable domain reads SQTIHQWPATLVQPVGSPLSLECTVEGTSNPNLYWYRQAAGRGLQLLFYSVGIGQISSEVPQNLSASRPQDRQFILSSKKLLLSDSGFYLCAWSGLAGELVSYEQYFGPGTRLTVT.